Shown below are 13 T cell receptor beta chains from a single sample sequenced in a study of blood T cell repertoires in COVID-19. Profiled with immunoSEQ multiplex PCR; TCRdb holds only in-frame clones, not every one. The table shows 150,000 to 200,000 clones, with about 78% occurring only once. The sample taken for sequencing was PBMCs or T cells enriched from blood (not recorded which). These receptors originate from a woman aged 50 to 60 who had recovered from COVID-19.

The J gene is TRBJ1-6, the V gene TRBV6-5; 8 bases are a match to TRBD1. The germline gives CDR1 MNHEY, CDR2 SVGAGI. J gave up 7 bases and V 11 bases, and 4 bases lay outside the gene matches. The CDR3 has 12 amino acids. The CDR3 loop reads CAAGTGNSPLHF. The CDR3 bases are TGTGCCGCCGGGACAGGAAATTCACCCCTCCACTTT.

The chain employs TRBV4-2 and TRBJ1-6, with 7 bases lining up with TRBD1. The V gene end was trimmed by 4 bases and the J gene end by 5 bases; junction bases not matched to a gene: 5. Germline loops: CDR1 LGHNA, CDR2 YNFKEQ. This CDR3 is 15 amino acids long. For the CDR3, the DNA is TGTGCCAGCAGCCTGCAAGGGACAGATAATTCACCCCTCCACTTT. As protein: CASSLQGTDNSPLHF.

Here the CDR3 reads CASSFNRGGQPQHF. Here the CDR3 DNA reads TGTGCCAGCAGTTTTAATAGGGGCGGTCAGCCCCAGCATTTT. The chain couples TRBV27 to TRBJ1-5; a weak D match, TRBD1 (5 bases). The germline V and J ends were trimmed by 3 bases and 6 bases, with 12 bases remaining between them. The CDR3 runs to 14 residues. Germline V gene lookup returns CDR1 MNHEY and CDR2 SMNVEV (reference sequence).

V gene TRBV7-9 combines with J gene TRBJ1-4, with 11 positions matching TRBD1. This CDR3 is built from 15 residues. Germline CDR1 SEHNR, CDR2 FQNEAQ (reference sequence). The J segment lost 8 bases and the V segment lost 5 bases, leaving 7 bases of the junction unmatched. For the CDR3, the DNA is TGTGCCAGCAGCCCTGGACAGGGGGCTCTGGAAAAACTGTTTTTT. It translates to CASSPGQGALEKLFF.

V and J are TRBV29-1 and TRBJ2-3; the match to TRBD2 covers 11 bases. This CDR3 region has 14 residues. V lost 7 bases to trimming and J lost 5 bases; unmatched junction nucleotides: 8. Germline V gene lookup returns CDR1 SQVTM and CDR2 ANQGSEA. CDR3 bases: TGCAGCGCCGTCCTAGCGGGAGGTCTAGATACGCAGTATTTT. Its protein product is CSAVLAGGLDTQYF.

This chain connects TRBV2 to TRBJ2-5; D is possibly TRBD1 (5 bases). The V gene's germline CDR1 is SNHLY and CDR2 FYNNEI. CDR3 length equals 12 residues. V was trimmed by 4 bases and J by 3 bases, leaving 6 bases between them. For the CDR3, the DNA is TGTGCCAGCAGTGTAGGGGAAGAGACCCAGTACTTC. This encodes CASSVGEETQYF.

The chain combines TRBV11-2 with TRBJ2-7; possibly TRBD2 for D (6 bases). V was pared by 6 bases and J by 2 bases, with 17 bases between. This CDR3 has 15 residues. Germline CDR1 reads SGHAT; CDR2 reads FQNNGV. The CDR3: CASRTTGGPTYEQYF. In DNA form, the CDR3 reads TGTGCCAGCAGAACAACCGGGGGACCCACCTACGAGCAGTACTTC. The entire variable domain, with the rest obtained from reference TRBV11-2 and TRBJ2-7, is as follows: EAGVAQSPRYKIIEKRQSVAFWCNPISGHATLYWYQQILGQGPKLLIQFQNNGVVDDSQLPKDRFSAERLKGVDSTLKIQPAKLEDSAVYLCASRTTGGPTYEQYFGPGTRLTVT.

V gene TRBV7-9 combines with J gene TRBJ2-2; TRBD2 agrees at 10 bases. Germline V gene lookup returns CDR1 SEHNR and CDR2 FQNEAQ (reference sequence). V lost 4 bases, J lost 4 bases, and 6 bases stayed unmatched. The CDR3 has 16 residues. The CDR3 loop is CASSYGAGGTTGELFF. The DNA for the CDR3 is TGTGCCAGCAGCTATGGAGCGGGAGGGACCACCGGGGAGCTGTTTTTT.

CDR3 bases: TGCGCCAGCAGCCAAGATGGCAGGGAACCGTACGAGCAGTACTTC. Translating it yields CASSQDGREPYEQYF. The chain combines TRBV4-3 with TRBJ2-7; maybe TRBD1 (5 bases). Germline V lookup: CDR1 LGHNA, CDR2 YSLEER. The CDR3 consists of 15 residues. The V gene lost 0 bases and the J gene lost 4 bases, with 13 bases spanning the gap.

J is TRBJ2-1 and V is TRBV6-2 or TRBV6-3, with 13 bases matching TRBD2. Trimming took 2 bases from V and 4 from J; bases not matched to a gene: 2. CDR3 size: 16 residues. Germline CDR1 reads MNHEY; CDR2 reads SVGEGT. CDR3 protein: CASSYQGLAGYNEQFF. The CDR3 coding sequence is TGTGCCAGCAGTTACCAGGGACTAGCGGGGTACAATGAGCAGTTCTTC.

This chain connects TRBV6-5 to TRBJ2-2, with 8 bases that match TRBD2. The germline CDR1 and CDR2 sequences are MNHEY and SVGAGI. This CDR3 contains 14 residues. Trimming cost V 3 bases and J 5 bases; bases outside gene matches: 2. CDR3 loop: CASSYSGITGELFF. CDR3 coding DNA: TGTGCCAGCAGTTATAGCGGGATAACCGGGGAGCTGTTTTTT.

The chain is built from TRBV7-2 and TRBJ2-7; D may be TRBD2 (6 bases). V dropped 4 bases and J dropped 9 bases, with 16 bases sitting between them. The length of the CDR3 is 13 residues. CDR1 SGHTA and CDR2 FQGNSA come from the germline V gene. The CDR3 DNA reads TGTGCCAGCAGCTCCTTTCTCGACGGGGGGCAGTACTTC. Its protein product is CASSSFLDGGQYF.

The CDR3 DNA reads TGCGCCAGCAGTGTTCCCCCTCAGACAGGGGGGTGGACCGGGGAGCTGTTTTTT. It codes for CASSVPPQTGGWTGELFF. The chain has TRBV10-1 and TRBJ2-2, with TRBD1 matching 9 bases. In germline, CDR1 is WNHNN, CDR2 SYGVQD (reference sequence). The junction had 14 bases not matched to a gene; V was cut back by 4 bases and J by 5 bases. CDR3 length: 18 residues.